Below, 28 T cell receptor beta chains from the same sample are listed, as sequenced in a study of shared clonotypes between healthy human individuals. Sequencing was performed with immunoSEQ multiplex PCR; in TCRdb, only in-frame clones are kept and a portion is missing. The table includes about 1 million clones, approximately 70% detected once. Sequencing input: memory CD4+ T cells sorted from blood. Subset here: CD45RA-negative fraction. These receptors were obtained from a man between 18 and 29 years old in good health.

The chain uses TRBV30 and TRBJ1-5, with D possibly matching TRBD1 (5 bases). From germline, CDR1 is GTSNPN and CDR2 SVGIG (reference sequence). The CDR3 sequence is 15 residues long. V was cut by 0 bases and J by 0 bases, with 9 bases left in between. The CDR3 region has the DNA TGTGCCTGGAGTGTAACTGGGACTAGCAATCAGCCCCAGCATTTT. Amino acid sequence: CAWSVTGTSNQPQHF.

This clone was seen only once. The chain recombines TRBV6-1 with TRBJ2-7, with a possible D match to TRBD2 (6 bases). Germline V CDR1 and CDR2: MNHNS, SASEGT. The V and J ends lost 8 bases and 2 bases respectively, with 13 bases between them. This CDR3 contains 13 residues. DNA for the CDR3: TGTGCCAGCGATTCTAGCGTAACCTACGAGCAGTACTTC. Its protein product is CASDSSVTYEQYF.

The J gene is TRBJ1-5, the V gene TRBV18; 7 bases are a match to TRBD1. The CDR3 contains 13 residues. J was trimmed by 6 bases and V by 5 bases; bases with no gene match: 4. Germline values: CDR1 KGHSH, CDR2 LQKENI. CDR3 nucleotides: TGTGCCAGCTCATCCGGACAGGCTCAGCCCCAGCATTTT. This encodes CASSSGQAQPQHF.

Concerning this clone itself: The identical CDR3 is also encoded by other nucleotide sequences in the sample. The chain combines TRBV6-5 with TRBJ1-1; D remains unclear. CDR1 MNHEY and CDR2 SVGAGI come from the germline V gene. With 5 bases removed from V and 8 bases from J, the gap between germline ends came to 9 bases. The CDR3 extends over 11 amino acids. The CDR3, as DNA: TGTGCCAGCAGTGAAAGAGGAGAAGCTTTCTTT. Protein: CASSERGEAFF.

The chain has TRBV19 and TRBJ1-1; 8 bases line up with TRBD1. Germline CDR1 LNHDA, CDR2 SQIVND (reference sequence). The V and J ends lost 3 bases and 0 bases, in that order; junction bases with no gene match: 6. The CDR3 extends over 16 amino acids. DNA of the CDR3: TGTGCCAGTAGTATCGATTGGGACAGGCTGAACACTGAAGCTTTCTTT. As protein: CASSIDWDRLNTEAFF.

The CDR3: CASSAEGLAAYNEQFF. DNA of the CDR3: TGTGCCAGCAGTGCTGAGGGACTAGCGGCCTACAATGAGCAGTTCTTC. The chain joins TRBV2 to TRBJ2-1; TRBD2 matches 11 bases. The CDR3 extends over 16 amino acids. Germline V gives CDR1 SNHLY, CDR2 FYNNEI. Trimming took 4 bases from V and 2 from J; bases not matched to a gene: 4.

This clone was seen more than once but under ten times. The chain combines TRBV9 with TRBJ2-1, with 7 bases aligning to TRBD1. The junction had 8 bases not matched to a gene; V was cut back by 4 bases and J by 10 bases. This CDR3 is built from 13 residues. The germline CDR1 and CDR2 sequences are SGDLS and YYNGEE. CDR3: CASSKLQGNEQFF. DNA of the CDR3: TGTGCCAGCAGCAAACTACAGGGGAACGAGCAGTTCTTC.

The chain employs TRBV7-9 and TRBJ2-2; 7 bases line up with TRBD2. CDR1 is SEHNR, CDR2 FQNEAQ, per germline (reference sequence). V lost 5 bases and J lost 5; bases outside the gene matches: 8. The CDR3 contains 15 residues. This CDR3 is CASSLWAGDTGELFF. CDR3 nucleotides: TGTGCCAGCAGCCTCTGGGCGGGGGATACCGGGGAGCTGTTTTTT.

Here the CDR3 reads CASSPQGASYEQYF. CDR3 DNA: TGTGCCAGCAGTCCTCAAGGGGCCTCCTACGAGCAGTACTTC. The J gene is TRBJ2-7, the V gene TRBV9; maybe TRBD1 (5 bases). V was shortened by 5 bases and J by 0 bases, with 12 bases between the two germline ends. The CDR3 extends over 14 amino acids. CDR1 and CDR2 from the germline V gene are SGDLS and YYNGEE.

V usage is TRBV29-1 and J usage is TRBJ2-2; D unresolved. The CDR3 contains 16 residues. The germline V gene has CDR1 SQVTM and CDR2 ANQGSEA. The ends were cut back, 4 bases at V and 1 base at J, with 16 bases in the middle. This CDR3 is CSVAGGFSGNTGELFF. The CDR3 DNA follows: TGCAGCGTTGCCGGTGGTTTCTCAGGGAACACCGGGGAGCTGTTTTTT.

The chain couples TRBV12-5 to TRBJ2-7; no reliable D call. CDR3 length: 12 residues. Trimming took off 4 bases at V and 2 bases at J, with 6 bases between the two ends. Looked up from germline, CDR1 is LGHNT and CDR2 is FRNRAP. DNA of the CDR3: TGTGCTAGTGGTTCCACAACCTACGAGCAGTACTTC. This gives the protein CASGSTTYEQYF.

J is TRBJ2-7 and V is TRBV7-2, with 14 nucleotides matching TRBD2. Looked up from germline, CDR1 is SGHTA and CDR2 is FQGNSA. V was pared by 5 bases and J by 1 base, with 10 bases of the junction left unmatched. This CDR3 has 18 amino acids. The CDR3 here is CASSRVGLAGGGSYEQYF. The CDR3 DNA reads TGTGCCAGCAGCAGAGTAGGACTAGCGGGAGGAGGGTCCTACGAGCAGTACTTC.

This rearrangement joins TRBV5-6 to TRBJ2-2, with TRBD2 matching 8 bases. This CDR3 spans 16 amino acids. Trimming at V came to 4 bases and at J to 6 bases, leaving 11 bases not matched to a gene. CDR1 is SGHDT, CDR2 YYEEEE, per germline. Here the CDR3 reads CASSPRGSGDAGELFF. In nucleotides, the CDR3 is TGTGCCAGCAGCCCACGCGGTAGCGGGGACGCCGGGGAGCTGTTTTTT.

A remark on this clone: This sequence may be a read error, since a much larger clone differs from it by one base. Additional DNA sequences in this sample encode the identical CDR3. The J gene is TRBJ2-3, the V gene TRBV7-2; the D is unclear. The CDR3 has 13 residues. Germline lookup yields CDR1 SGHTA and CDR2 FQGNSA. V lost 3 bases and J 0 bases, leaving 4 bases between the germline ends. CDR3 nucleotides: TGTGCCAGCAGCTTTGGGAGCACAGATACGCAGTATTTT. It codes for CASSFGSTDTQYF.

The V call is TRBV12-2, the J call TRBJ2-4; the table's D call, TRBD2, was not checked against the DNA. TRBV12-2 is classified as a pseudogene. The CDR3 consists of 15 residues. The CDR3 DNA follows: TGTGCAAGTCGAGGCGGACTCGAGGACAAAAACATTCAGTACTTC. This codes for CASRGGLEDKNIQYF.

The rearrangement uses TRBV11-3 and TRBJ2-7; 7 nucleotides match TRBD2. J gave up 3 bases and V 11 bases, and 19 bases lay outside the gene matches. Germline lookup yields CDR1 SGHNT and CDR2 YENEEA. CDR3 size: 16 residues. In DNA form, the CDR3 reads TGTGCCGGACTGCTAGCGGACCTCCCAAGAGTCTACGAGCAGTACTTC. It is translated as CAGLLADLPRVYEQYF.

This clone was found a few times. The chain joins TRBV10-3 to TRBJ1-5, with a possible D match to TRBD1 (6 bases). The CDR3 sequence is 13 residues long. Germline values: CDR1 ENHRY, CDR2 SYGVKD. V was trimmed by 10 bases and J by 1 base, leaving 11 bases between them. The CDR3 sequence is CATGGASNQPQHF. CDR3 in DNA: TGTGCCACCGGGGGGGCCAGCAATCAGCCCCAGCATTTT.

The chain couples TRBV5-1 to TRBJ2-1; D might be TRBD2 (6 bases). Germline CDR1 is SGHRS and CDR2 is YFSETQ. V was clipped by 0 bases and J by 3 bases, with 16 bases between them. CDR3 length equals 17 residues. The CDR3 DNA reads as TGCGCCAGCAGCTTGGCTGGGGGGATAAGTAGCTACAATGAGCAGTTCTTC. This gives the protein CASSLAGGISSYNEQFF.

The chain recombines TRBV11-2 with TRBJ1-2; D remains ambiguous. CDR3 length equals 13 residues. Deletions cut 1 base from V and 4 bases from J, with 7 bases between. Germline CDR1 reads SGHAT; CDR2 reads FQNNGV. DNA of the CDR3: TGTGCCAGCAGCTTAGCGTCAGCCTATGGCTACACCTTC. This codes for CASSLASAYGYTF.

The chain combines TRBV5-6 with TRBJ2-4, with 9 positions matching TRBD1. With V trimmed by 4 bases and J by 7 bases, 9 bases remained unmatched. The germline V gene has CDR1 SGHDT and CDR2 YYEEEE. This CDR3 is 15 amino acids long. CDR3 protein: CASSPDRGPINIQYF. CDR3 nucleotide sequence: TGTGCCAGCAGCCCGGACAGGGGCCCAATTAACATTCAGTACTTC.

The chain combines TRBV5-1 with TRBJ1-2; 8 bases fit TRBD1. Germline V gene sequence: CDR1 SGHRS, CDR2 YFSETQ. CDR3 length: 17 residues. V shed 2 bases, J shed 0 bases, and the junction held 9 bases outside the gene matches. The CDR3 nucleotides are TGCGCCAGCAGCTTTGGACAGGGTGGAAGGACTAACTATGGCTACACCTTC. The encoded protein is CASSFGQGGRTNYGYTF.

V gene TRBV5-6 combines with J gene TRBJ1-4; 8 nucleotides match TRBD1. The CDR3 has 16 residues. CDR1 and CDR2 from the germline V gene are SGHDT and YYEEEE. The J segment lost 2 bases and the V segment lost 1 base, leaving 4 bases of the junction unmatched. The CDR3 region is CASSLRQGRTNEKLFF. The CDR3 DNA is TGTGCCAGCAGCTTGCGACAGGGGCGTACTAATGAAAAACTGTTTTTT. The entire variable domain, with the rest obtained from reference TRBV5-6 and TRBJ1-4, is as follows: DAGVTQSPTHLIKTRGQQVTLRCSPKSGHDTVSWYQQALGQGPQFIFQYYEEEERQRGNFPDRFSGHQFPNYSSELNVNALLLGDSALYLCASSLRQGRTNEKLFFGSGTQLSVL.

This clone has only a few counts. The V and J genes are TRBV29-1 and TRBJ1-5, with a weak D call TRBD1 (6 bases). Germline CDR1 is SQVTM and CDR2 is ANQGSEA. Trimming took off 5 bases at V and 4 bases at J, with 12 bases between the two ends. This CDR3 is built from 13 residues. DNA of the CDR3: TGCAGCGTTACGGACAGCCCAAATCAGCCCCAGCATTTT. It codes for CSVTDSPNQPQHF.

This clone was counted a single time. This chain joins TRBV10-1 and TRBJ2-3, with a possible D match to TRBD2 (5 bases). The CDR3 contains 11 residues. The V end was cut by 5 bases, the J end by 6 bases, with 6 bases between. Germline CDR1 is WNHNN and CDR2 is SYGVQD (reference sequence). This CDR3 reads CASSRGDTQYF. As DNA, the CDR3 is TGCGCCAGCAGTAGAGGGGATACGCAGTATTTT.

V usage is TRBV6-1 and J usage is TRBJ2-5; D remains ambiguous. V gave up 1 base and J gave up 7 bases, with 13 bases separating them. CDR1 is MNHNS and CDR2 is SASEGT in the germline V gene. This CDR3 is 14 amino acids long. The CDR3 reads CASSEESRYGTQYF. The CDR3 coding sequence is TGTGCCAGCAGTGAAGAGTCACGGTACGGGACCCAGTACTTC.

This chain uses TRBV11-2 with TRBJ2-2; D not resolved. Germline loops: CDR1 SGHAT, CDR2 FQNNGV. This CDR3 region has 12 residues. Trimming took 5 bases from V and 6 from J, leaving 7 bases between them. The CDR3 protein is CASSPLPGELFF. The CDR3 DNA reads TGTGCCAGCAGCCCCCTTCCCGGGGAGCTGTTTTTT.

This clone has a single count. CDR3 coding DNA: TGTGCCGTCTCCGTTGCGGTCAGCTCCTACGAGCAGTACTTC. As protein: CAVSVAVSSYEQYF. The chain combines TRBV10-3 with TRBJ2-7, with no clear D. The V and J ends lost 11 bases and 0 bases respectively, with 17 bases between them. This CDR3 is 14 amino acids long. CDR1 ENHRY and CDR2 SYGVKD come from the germline V gene.

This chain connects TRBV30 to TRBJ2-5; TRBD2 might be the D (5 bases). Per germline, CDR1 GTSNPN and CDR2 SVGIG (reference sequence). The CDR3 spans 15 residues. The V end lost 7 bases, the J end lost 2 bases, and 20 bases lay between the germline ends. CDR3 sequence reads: CAFSKGRLQQETQYF. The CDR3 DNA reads TGTGCCTTCTCAAAGGGTCGACTACAGCAAGAGACCCAGTACTTC.